What follows are 18 T cell receptor beta chains derived from one specimen sequenced in a study of tumor T cells in aggressive B-cell lymphoma. Method: immunoSEQ multiplex PCR; TCRdb's copy keeps in-frame clones and lacks some. Counted here are approximately 7,900 clones, about four fifths occurring once; the ten biggest clones make up approximately 5.4%. The source material was tumor tissue. These receptors all come from an adult with diffuse large B cell lymphoma.

The genes are TRBV7-6 and TRBJ2-7; 8 nucleotides align to TRBD1. The CDR3 totals 15 residues. Germline values: CDR1 SGHVS, CDR2 FNYEAQ. With 6 bases clipped from V and 0 bases from J, the junction kept 7 bases outside the gene matches. CDR3 region: CASRWTGPSSYEQYF. The CDR3 DNA sequence: TGTGCCAGCAGATGGACAGGGCCGAGCTCCTACGAGCAGTACTTC.

The chain couples TRBV5-1 to TRBJ2-5, with 7 bases matching TRBD1. Trimming at V came to 4 bases and at J to 5 bases, leaving 14 bases not matched to a gene. The CDR3 is 16 residues long. Germline assignment: CDR1 SGHRS and CDR2 YFSETQ. This CDR3 is CASSPGTASFGETQYF. In DNA form, the CDR3 reads TGCGCCAGCAGCCCCGGGACAGCGAGCTTTGGGGAGACCCAGTACTTC.

The rearrangement uses TRBV15 and TRBJ2-2; TRBD2 matches at 14 bases. Germline CDR1 reads LNHNV; CDR2 reads YYDKDF (reference sequence). CDR3 length: 20 amino acids. The V and J ends lost 2 bases and 8 bases, in that order; junction bases with no gene match: 16. In DNA, the CDR3 is TGTGCCACCAGCAGACCCCGGCGACTAGCGGGAGGGCCGGGTACAGGGGAGCTGTTTTTT. It encodes CATSRPRRLAGGPGTGELFF.

This clone occurred once. The CDR3 DNA sequence: TGTGCCAGCAACGGACTAGCGGGAGGACTCTACGAGCAGTACTTC. Translating it yields CASNGLAGGLYEQYF. V is TRBV27 and J is TRBJ2-7; 14 nucleotides line up with TRBD2. The germline CDR1 and CDR2 sequences are MNHEY and SMNVEV (reference sequence). The CDR3 totals 15 residues. The J segment lost 3 bases and the V segment lost 7 bases, leaving 5 bases of the junction unmatched.

This clone was seen once. The gene calls are TRBV7-9 and TRBJ2-1, with D possibly TRBD2 on 6 matching bases. V lost 1 base and J lost 6, with 16 bases in between. There are 16 residues in the CDR3. The germline gives CDR1 SEHNR, CDR2 FQNEAQ (reference sequence). As DNA, the CDR3 is TGTGCCAGCAGCTTAGGAGGCGGGAACAGTATCAATGAGCAGTTCTTC. Its translation is CASSLGGGNSINEQFF.

The chain couples TRBV5-1 to TRBJ1-4, with TRBD1 identical over 7 bases. The length of the CDR3 is 16 residues. From germline, CDR1 is SGHRS and CDR2 YFSETQ. The junction had 10 bases not matched to a gene; V was cut back by 0 bases and J by 8 bases. CDR3 DNA sequence: TGCGCCAGCAGCTTGGGTCGGACAGGCAGGTCGGAAAAACTGTTTTTT. This sequence encodes CASSLGRTGRSEKLFF.

This chain joins TRBV9 and TRBJ1-6; no reliable D call. CDR1 and CDR2 from the germline V gene are SGDLS and YYNGEE. The CDR3 has 14 amino acids. Trimming shortened V by 4 bases and J by 7 bases, and 12 bases separated the two germline ends. The CDR3 protein is CASSLQTGNSPLHF. The CDR3, as DNA: TGTGCCAGCAGCCTCCAGACGGGGAATTCACCCCTCCACTTT.

The chain couples TRBV9 to TRBJ2-5; 7 bases are shared with TRBD2. V lost 4 bases to trimming and J lost 5 bases; unmatched junction nucleotides: 5. The CDR3 extends over 13 amino acids. Germline V gives CDR1 SGDLS, CDR2 YYNGEE. CDR3 DNA sequence: TGTGCCAGCAGCCGGGAGGTCTATGAGACCCAGTACTTC. Protein product: CASSREVYETQYF.

V and J are TRBV30 and TRBJ1-2; TRBD1 matches 8 bases. V was pared by 5 bases and J by 7 bases, with 9 bases of the junction left unmatched. Per germline, CDR1 GTSNPN and CDR2 SVGIG (reference sequence). The CDR3 consists of 13 residues. CDR3 nucleotide sequence: TGTGCCTGGGTCAAGCAGGGGGCTGGTGGCTACACCTTC. Its translation is CAWVKQGAGGYTF.

The genes are TRBV4-1 and TRBJ2-3; 12 nucleotides agree with TRBD2. J gave up 2 bases and V 4 bases, and 4 bases lay outside the gene matches. CDR1 is MGHRA and CDR2 is YSYEKL in the germline V gene. The CDR3 contains 16 residues. The CDR3: CASSRGLAGPTDTQYF. CDR3 DNA sequence: TGCGCCAGCAGCCGTGGACTAGCGGGGCCCACAGATACGCAGTATTTT.

V is TRBV7-9 and J is TRBJ1-6; D is possibly TRBD1 (5 bases). Germline lookup yields CDR1 SEHNR and CDR2 FQNEAQ (reference sequence). CDR3 length equals 13 residues. The V and J ends lost 8 bases and 9 bases respectively, with 14 bases between them. The CDR3 loop reads CASSRAGGSPLHF. CDR3 bases: TGTGCCAGCTCCCGGGCCGGGGGTTCACCCCTCCACTTT.

This clone has just a few counts. The chain recombines TRBV7-2 with TRBJ2-2; 7 nucleotides match TRBD2. Germline-derived CDR1 and CDR2 are SGHTA and FQGNSA. The CDR3 extends over 14 amino acids. The V segment lost 9 bases and the J segment 5 bases; nucleotides outside the gene matches: 9. CDR3 nucleotide sequence: TGTGCCAGTTCTAGGGAGGGTTGGACCGGGGAGCTGTTTTTT. It yields the protein CASSREGWTGELFF. Together with reference TRBV7-2 and TRBJ2-2, the CDR3 gives the full variable domain: GAGVSQSPSNKVTEKGKDVELRCDPISGHTALYWYRQSLGQGLEFLIYFQGNSAPDKSGLPSDRFSAERTGGSVSTLTIQRTQQEDSAVYLCASSREGWTGELFFGEGSRLTVL.

V is TRBV29-1 and J is TRBJ2-7; a weak D match, TRBD2 (6 bases). Germline V gives CDR1 SQVTM, CDR2 ANQGSEA. This CDR3 is 11 amino acids long. CDR3 residues: CSAGRSGGQYF. CDR3 coding DNA: TGCAGTGCTGGACGGTCCGGGGGGCAGTACTTC.

The chain recombines TRBV25-1 with TRBJ2-7, with 11 bases that match TRBD1. After removal of 3 bases from V and 5 bases from J, the junction contained 9 bases not matched to a gene. CDR3 size: 16 residues. Germline V lookup: CDR1 MGHDK, CDR2 SYGVNS. CDR3 region: CASSDYGTGGFHEQYF. CDR3 coding DNA: TGTGCCAGCAGTGATTACGGGACAGGGGGGTTCCACGAGCAGTACTTC.

The V and J genes are TRBV15 and TRBJ1-1; unclear D gene. V dropped 4 bases and J dropped 1 base, with 13 bases sitting between them. The CDR3 extends over 15 amino acids. Germline CDR1 LNHNV, CDR2 YYDKDF (reference sequence). Here the CDR3 reads CATSTLFSGNTEAFF. The CDR3 nucleotides read TGTGCCACCAGCACTCTCTTTTCAGGGAACACTGAAGCTTTCTTT.

To note about this clone: One end of the junction is discordant with germline, which a read error may explain. This chain joins TRBV18 and TRBJ2-7; 9 nucleotides agree with TRBD2. The CDR3 spans 16 residues. Germline V gives CDR1 KGHSH, CDR2 LQKENI. The CDR3 is CASSPGGRAGSYKQYF. CDR3 nucleotide sequence: TGTGCCAGCTCACCCGGCGGGAGGGCCGGTTCCTACAAGCAGTACTTC.

The sample holds a few counts of this clone. V is TRBV4-3 and J is TRBJ1-6; D is uncertain. The germline V gene encodes CDR1 LGHNA and CDR2 YSLEER. V lost 4 bases and J lost 10, with 11 bases in between. The CDR3 has 13 residues. CDR3 in DNA: TGCGCCAGCAGCCCAGACCCAGTCTCACCCCTCCACTTT. Translating gives CASSPDPVSPLHF.

The chain joins TRBV7-9 to TRBJ2-5; D is ambiguous. The DNA end favors TRBJ2-7, so the J call may be wrong. There are 14 residues in the CDR3. CDR1 SEHNR and CDR2 FQNEAQ come from the germline V gene (reference sequence). The CDR3 DNA follows: TGTGCCAGCAGCTTAGCCCCCGGAAACTACGAGCAGTACTTC. This translates into CASSLAPGNYEQYF.